This T cell receptor (beta chain) was captured in a study of T cells in tuberculosis. Time point indicated: new active TB diagnosis, blood taken before or within 7 days of starting treatment. Whole-study results and caveats: GMM-specific TCRs were nearer to active tuberculosis alpha repertoires, suggesting expansion. Shorter CDR3-alpha in active tuberculosis partly drove smaller distances.

With regard to this clone: Its specificity is unknown.

Data came from immunoSEQ multiplex PCR; TCRdb stores just in-frame clones and leaves some out. The sample lists some 49,000 clones, 90% to 95% occurring once. CDR3 size: 12 residues. The V gene's germline CDR1 is MNHNY and CDR2 SVGAGI (reference sequence). The V and J ends lost 5 bases and 14 bases, in that order; junction bases with no gene match: 10. The sample consisted of PBMCs, taken at tuberculosis diagnosis. The receptor comes from an adult with tuberculosis. The V and J genes are TRBV6-6 and TRBJ1-2, with 8 bases lining up with TRBD1. CDR3 sequence: CASSQGTGAWTF. The CDR3 DNA sequence: TGTGCCAGCAGTCAAGGGACAGGCGCTTGGACCTTC.